The T cell receptor beta chain described here comes from a study of CD8 T cells in ankylosing spondylitis. As the method for making TCR beta libraries, quantitative 5'-RACE with molecular barcodes was used. One entry per CDR3 protein, called by TCRdb with MiXCR from the 5' RACE reads. The sample has around 390,000 distinct CDR3 sequences; around 22% are singletons. Germline V gives CDR1 DFQATT, CDR2 SNEGSKA (reference sequence). The length of the CDR3 is 14 residues. After removal of 6 bases from V and 2 bases from J, the junction contained 9 bases not matched to a gene. This clonotype was observed a few times. The antigen is unknown. Study observations and caveats: Several of the motif variants were reported before in synovial fluid and blood from reactive arthritis. Clones tied to disease were said to be significantly enriched in matched ankylosing spondylitis synovial fluid. Blood from ankylosing spondylitis patients appeared to carry a characteristic roughly 8-variant TCR beta motif.

The source is a male donor with ankylosing spondylitis. Sequencing was performed on blood, either unsorted or a sorted T cell fraction (not recorded which). The chain has TRBV20-1 and TRBJ2-7, with 8 bases identical to TRBD2. Here the CDR3 reads CSAVPGLVAYEQYF. The DNA of the CDR3 is TGCAGTGCGGTTCCGGGACTAGTTGCCTACGAGCAGTACTTC.